These 15 T cell receptor beta chains originate from one sample sequenced in a study of lymphopenia after photon versus proton radiotherapy. Sequencing was performed with immunoSEQ multiplex PCR; in TCRdb, only in-frame clones are kept and a portion is missing. Here the sample spans tens of thousands of clones, roughly 90% being singletons. Sequenced material: peripheral blood, taken from a patient treated with photon-based radiotherapy. These receptors came from a woman aged 40 to 55 with cholangiocarcinoma.

The genes are TRBV6-1 and TRBJ1-1, with D unresolved. The germline V gene has CDR1 MNHNS and CDR2 SASEGT. The germline V and J ends were trimmed by 0 bases and 3 bases, with 11 bases remaining between them. The CDR3 length is 15 residues. CDR3: CASSEALRQDTEAFF. DNA for the CDR3: TGTGCCAGCAGTGAAGCGCTCCGGCAGGACACTGAAGCTTTCTTT.

V is TRBV7-2 and J is TRBJ1-5; 7 positions match TRBD1. Germline V gene sequence: CDR1 SGHTA, CDR2 FQGNSA. J gave up 4 bases and V 0 bases, and 3 bases lay outside the gene matches. The CDR3 spans 15 residues. This CDR3 is CASSLAGTANQPQHF. The CDR3 bases are TGTGCCAGCAGCTTAGCCGGGACAGCGAATCAGCCCCAGCATTTT.

The V call is TRBV29-1, the J call TRBJ2-7; D remains unclear. Trimming left V 1 base short and J 2 bases short, with 6 bases between. The germline CDR1 and CDR2 sequences are SQVTM and ANQGSEA. This CDR3 spans 12 amino acids. CDR3 protein: CSVEGKTYEQYF. CDR3 nucleotides: TGCAGCGTTGAAGGGAAGACCTACGAGCAGTACTTC.

Worth noting for this clone: One end of the junction fails to match germline, which may point to a read error. The chain links TRBV19 to TRBJ2-7, with D uncertain. This CDR3 is built from 15 residues. Germline CDR1 and CDR2: LNHDA and SQIVND (reference sequence). The DNA for the CDR3 is TGTGCCAGTAGGATAGTGGGGTACACCGATGAGGAGCAGTACTTC. The encoded protein is CASRIVGYTDEEQYF. Complete variable domain (other parts from reference TRBV19 and TRBJ2-7): DGGITQSPKYLFRKEGQNVTLSCEQNLNHDAMYWYRQDPGQGLRLIYYSQIVNDFQKGDIAEGYSVSREKKESFPLTVTSAQKNPTAFYLCASRIVGYTDEEQYFGPGTRLTVT.

DNA of the CDR3: TGTGCCAGTAGTGCCCTCGGGTTTGGCGTACCTAGCACAGATACGCAGTATTTT. Translating gives CASSALGFGVPSTDTQYF. The chain carries TRBV19 and TRBJ2-3, with no clear D. Trimming removed 5 bases from V and 0 bases from J, with 21 bases in between. Germline V gene sequence: CDR1 LNHDA, CDR2 SQIVND (reference sequence). The CDR3 spans 18 residues.

The chain carries TRBV5-4 and TRBJ1-2; 7 bases map to TRBD1. Trimming at V came to 6 bases and at J to 5 bases, leaving 13 bases not matched to a gene. The germline V gene encodes CDR1 SGHNT and CDR2 YYREEE (reference sequence). This CDR3 contains 15 residues. CDR3 bases: TGTGCCAGCACCCCCCAACAGGGGCGAAGGTATGGCTACACCTTC. Protein sequence: CASTPQQGRRYGYTF.

The J gene is TRBJ2-7, the V gene TRBV29-1; D may match TRBD1 or TRBD2 (5 bases each). This CDR3 contains 14 residues. Trimming shortened V by 7 bases and J by 0 bases, and 16 bases separated the two germline ends. Germline lookup yields CDR1 SQVTM and CDR2 ANQGSEA. The CDR3 loop is CSAQLGDGSYEQYF. The CDR3, as DNA: TGCAGCGCCCAATTGGGGGACGGCTCCTACGAGCAGTACTTC.

This sequence joins TRBV6-5 and TRBJ2-7; possibly TRBD1 for D (6 bases). In germline, CDR1 is MNHEY, CDR2 SVGAGI. V gave up 5 bases and J gave up 2 bases, with 16 bases separating them. The CDR3 covers 15 residues. The CDR3 here is CASSPDSTSTYEQYF. In nucleotides, the CDR3 is TGTGCCAGCAGTCCGGACAGCACATCCACCTACGAGCAGTACTTC.

The rearrangement uses TRBV7-9 and TRBJ1-6; D remains ambiguous. The CDR3 runs 15 residues. Germline values: CDR1 SEHNR, CDR2 FQNEAQ (reference sequence). V dropped 3 bases and J dropped 6 bases, with 12 bases sitting between them. CDR3 sequence (DNA): TGTGCCAGCAGCTTTCCAATGGCGGGTAATTCACCCCTCCACTTT. As protein: CASSFPMAGNSPLHF.

The chain carries TRBV5-1 and TRBJ2-7; perhaps D is TRBD1 or TRBD2 (6 bases each). The CDR3 totals 16 residues. Per the germline V gene, CDR1 is SGHRS and CDR2 is YFSETQ. With 4 bases removed from V and 2 bases from J, the gap between germline ends came to 19 bases. CDR3 bases: TGCGCCAGCAGCGGACAGACAGGACGCGGGACCTACGAGCAGTACTTC. Amino acid sequence: CASSGQTGRGTYEQYF. Variable domain in full (rest from reference TRBV5-1 and TRBJ2-7): KAGVTQTPRYLIKTRGQQVTLSCSPISGHRSVSWYQQTPGQGLQFLFEYFSETQRNKGNFPGRFSGRQFSNSRSEMNVSTLELGDSALYLCASSGQTGRGTYEQYFGPGTRLTVT.

For this clone: The sample has other DNA sequences that encode this CDR3 too. This chain links TRBV25-1 with TRBJ1-1; no clear D. V gave up 3 bases and J gave up 0 bases, with 8 bases separating them. Germline V gene lookup returns CDR1 MGHDK and CDR2 SYGVNS. This CDR3 has 14 amino acids. The CDR3 region is CASSEGGLNTEAFF. The CDR3 DNA follows: TGTGCCAGCAGTGAGGGCGGATTGAACACTGAAGCTTTCTTT.

The chain joins TRBV28 to TRBJ2-6; D might be TRBD2 (5 bases). The CDR3 length is 14 residues. V was pared by 8 bases and J by 4 bases, with 12 bases between. Per germline, CDR1 MDHEN and CDR2 SYDVKM. The CDR3 nucleotides are TGTGCCAGCGGACTCAGGTCCGGGGCCAACGTCCTGACTTTC. As protein: CASGLRSGANVLTF.

The chain uses TRBV6-1 and TRBJ2-3, with TRBD1 identical over 11 bases. V shed 7 bases and J 1 base; nucleotides not matched to a gene: 4. From germline, CDR1 is MNHNS and CDR2 SASEGT. The CDR3 spans 15 residues. The CDR3 region is CASIRTGGGTDTQYF. The CDR3 DNA is TGTGCCAGCATTCGGACAGGGGGCGGCACAGATACGCAGTATTTT.

The V and J genes are TRBV6-1 and TRBJ2-3; the D is unclear. Trimming removed 8 bases at V and 1 base at J, with 10 bases between. Germline CDR1 reads MNHNS; CDR2 reads SASEGT. The CDR3 covers 13 residues. For the CDR3, the DNA is TGTGCCAGCCTAGGCCCTGGCACAGATACGCAGTATTTT. Translating gives CASLGPGTDTQYF.

The rearrangement joins TRBV19 to TRBJ1-1; no reliable D call. The CDR3 is made up of 14 amino acids. V gave up 6 bases and J gave up 0 bases, with 11 bases separating them. Looked up from germline, CDR1 is LNHDA and CDR2 is SQIVND (reference sequence). As DNA, the CDR3 is TGTGCCAGTAGGGACGGCCCGATGAACACTGAAGCTTTCTTT. This codes for CASRDGPMNTEAFF.